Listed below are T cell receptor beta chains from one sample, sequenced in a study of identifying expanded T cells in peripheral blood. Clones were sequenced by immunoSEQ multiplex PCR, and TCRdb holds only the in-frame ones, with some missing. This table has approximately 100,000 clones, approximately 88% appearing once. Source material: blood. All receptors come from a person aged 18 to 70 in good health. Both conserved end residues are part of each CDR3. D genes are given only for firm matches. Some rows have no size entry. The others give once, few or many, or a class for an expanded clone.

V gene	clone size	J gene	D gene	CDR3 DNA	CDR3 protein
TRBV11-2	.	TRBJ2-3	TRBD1	TGTGCCAGCAGCTGGGGGGGACAGGGGGCGCGAGATACGCAGTATTTT	CASSWGGQGARDTQYF
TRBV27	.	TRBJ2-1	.	TGTGCCAGCAGTTTTGGGATTCGCAACAATGAGCAGTTCTTC	CASSFGIRNNEQFF
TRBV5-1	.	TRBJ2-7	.	TGCGCCAGCAGCTCTACGACCCCTCCCGAGCAGTACTTC	CASSSTTPPEQYF
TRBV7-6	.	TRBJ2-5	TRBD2	TGTGCCAGCAGCTTAGTCCTGCGGGGGGGAGAGACCCAGTACTTC	CASSLVLRGGETQYF
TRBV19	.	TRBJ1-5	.	TGTGCCAGTAGTACTAGACAGTGGGGTAATCAGCCCCAGCATTTT	CASSTRQWGNQPQHF
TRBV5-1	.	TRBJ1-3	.	TGCGCCAGCAGCTTTGGCTCTGGAAACACCATATATTTT	CASSFGSGNTIYF
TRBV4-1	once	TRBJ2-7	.	TGCGCCAGCAGCCAAGAGGGGGGCTACGAGCAGTACTTC	CASSQEGGYEQYF
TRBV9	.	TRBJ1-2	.	TGTGCCAGCAGCGTAGGGGTTGTTGGAGGATTCTATGGCTACACCTTC	CASSVGVVGGFYGYTF
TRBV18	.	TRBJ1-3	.	TGTGCCAGCTCACCAGGGCCGGAGGACTCTGGAAACACCATATATTTT	CASSPGPEDSGNTIYF
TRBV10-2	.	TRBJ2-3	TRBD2	TGCGCCAGCAGAGGGACTAGCGGGATCCTAGATACGCAGTATTTT	CASRGTSGILDTQYF
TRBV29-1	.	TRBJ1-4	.	TGCAGCGTTCATGGTGGAGGGCCCGATAAACTGTTTTTT	CSVHGGGPDKLFF
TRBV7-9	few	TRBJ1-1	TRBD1	TGTGCCAGCAGCCCCAAGGGACAGGGGGAAAACACTGAAGCTTTCTTT	CASSPKGQGENTEAFF
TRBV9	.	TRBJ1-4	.	TGTGCCAGCAGCGTAGGATGGATCGGTGAAAAACTGTTTTTT	CASSVGWIGEKLFF
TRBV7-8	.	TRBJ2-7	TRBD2	TGTGCCAGCAGCTTAGGCCCCGGCGGGAGCTCCTACGAGCAGTACTTC	CASSLGPGGSSYEQYF
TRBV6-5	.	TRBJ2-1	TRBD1	TGTGCCAGCAGCTGGGACAGGGAAGCCTACAATGAGCAGTTCTTC	CASSWDREAYNEQFF
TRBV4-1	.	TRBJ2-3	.	TGCGCCAGCAGCCAAGGTCAGGGCCTCGATACGCAGTATTTT	CASSQGQGLDTQYF
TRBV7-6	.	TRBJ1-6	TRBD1	TGTGCCAGCAGCATTATGGGGCAGGGGGGTTCACCCCTCCACTTT	CASSIMGQGGSPLHF
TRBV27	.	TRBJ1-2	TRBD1	TGTGCCAGCAGTTTAATCCCGGACAGGCCGGGTGGCTACACCTTC	CASSLIPDRPGGYTF
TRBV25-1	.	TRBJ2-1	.	TGTGCCAGCAGTGAACGACTGAACAATGAGCAGTTCTTC	CASSERLNNEQFF
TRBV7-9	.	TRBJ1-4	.	TGTGCCAGCAGCCCGACAGGCGTACGTGAAAAACTGTTTTTT	CASSPTGVREKLFF
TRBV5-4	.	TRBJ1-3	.	TGTGCCAGCAGCTTGGCCCCGGGGGCGGGGTACACCATATATTTT	CASSLAPGAGYTIYF
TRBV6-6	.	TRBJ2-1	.	TGTGCCAGCAGCGGGTGGGGGGTTGAGCAGTTCTTC	CASSGWGVEQFF